These 19 T cell receptor beta chains originate from one sample sequenced in a study of cytomegalovirus exposure and HLA in healthy donors. Use of 60 Vbeta and 13 Jbeta primers characterized the PCR. Assay: immunoSEQ multiplex PCR; the TCRdb copy retains only in-frame clones and omits some. The table lists about 230,000 clones, 75% to 90% of them singletons, with roughly 1% in the top ten. The specimen sequenced was PBMCs. These receptors all stem from a woman aged 18 to 35 in good health and CMV-seronegative.

The genes are TRBV28 and TRBJ1-3; D is unclear. The germline V gene encodes CDR1 MDHEN and CDR2 SYDVKM. Trimming pared 3 bases from V and 2 bases from J, leaving 8 bases between. The length of the CDR3 is 14 residues. In nucleotides, the CDR3 is TGTGCCAGCAGTTTTTCAGTAACTGGAAACACCATATATTTT. It specifies CASSFSVTGNTIYF.

This clone was recorded once. The rearrangement links TRBV7-6 to TRBJ2-2; the match to TRBD2 covers 9 bases. This CDR3 region has 17 residues. Trimming removed 3 bases from V and 1 base from J; junction bases left unmatched: 6. CDR1 is SGHVS and CDR2 is FNYEAQ in the germline V gene. The DNA of the CDR3 is TGTGCCAGCAGCTTGGAGAGTAGCGGGGGGAACACCGGGGAGCTGTTTTTT. Encoded protein: CASSLESSGGNTGELFF.

The chain uses TRBV6-5 and TRBJ1-1; D ambiguous. Per the germline V gene, CDR1 is MNHEY and CDR2 is SVGAGI. CDR3 length: 14 amino acids. V was pared by 0 bases and J by 1 base, with 6 bases between. The CDR3 DNA reads TGTGCCAGCAGTTACTCGCTAGGGAACACTGAAGCTTTCTTT. This encodes CASSYSLGNTEAFF.

This clone came up many times. J is TRBJ1-1 and V is TRBV7-2; no clear D. Trimming took off 4 bases at V and 3 bases at J, with 12 bases between the two ends. This CDR3 is 14 amino acids long. Per germline, CDR1 SGHTA and CDR2 FQGNSA. The CDR3, as DNA: TGTGCCAGCAGCTCTCGCCAGGCCCACACTGAAGCTTTCTTT. It is translated as CASSSRQAHTEAFF.

V and J are TRBV7-2 and TRBJ2-1; 10 positions agree with TRBD2. This CDR3 is 18 amino acids long. The germline gives CDR1 SGHTA, CDR2 FQGNSA. V lost 1 base and J lost 3; bases outside the gene matches: 9. The CDR3 bases are TGTGCCAGCAGCTTAGTTTTCGGACTAGCGGTCATCTACAATGAGCAGTTCTTC. This encodes CASSLVFGLAVIYNEQFF.

Remarks on this clone: This CDR3 fails to terminate in the conserved phenylalanine or tryptophan, so it likely reflects a read error. The DNA is omitted, as the CDR3 cannot be located on it reliably, and the CDR3 follows TCRdb's listing. This CDR3 reads CASSFSVYPGLTFG. The gene calls are TRBV5-4 and TRBJ2-3; the table's D call, TRBD2, has no DNA check behind it. Germline V gene lookup returns CDR1 SGHNT and CDR2 YYREEE (reference sequence). The CDR3 region is 14 residues in length, termini included.

This sequence joins TRBV5-6 and TRBJ2-7, with 8 bases fitting TRBD1. With V trimmed by 4 bases and J by 2 bases, 5 bases remained unmatched. The CDR3 consists of 14 residues. Germline CDR1 SGHDT, CDR2 YYEEEE. The CDR3 sequence: CASSPGTGTYEQYF. DNA of the CDR3: TGTGCCAGCAGCCCCGGGACAGGAACCTACGAGCAGTACTTC. The variable domain in full, completed from reference TRBV5-6 and TRBJ2-7, reads DAGVTQSPTHLIKTRGQQVTLRCSPKSGHDTVSWYQQALGQGPQFIFQYYEEEERQRGNFPDRFSGHQFPNYSSELNVNALLLGDSALYLCASSPGTGTYEQYFGPGTRLTVT.

The rearrangement joins TRBV7-9 to TRBJ1-1; no clear D. The V end was cut by 4 bases, the J end by 3 bases, with 9 bases between. The CDR3 length is 13 residues. CDR1 and CDR2 from the germline V gene are SEHNR and FQNEAQ (reference sequence). CDR3 nucleotides: TGTGCCAGCAGCTCCAGTTCCGACACTGAAGCTTTCTTT. Translation: CASSSSSDTEAFF.

The rearrangement joins TRBV6-1 to TRBJ2-1; unclear D gene. Germline V gene data show CDR1 as MNHNS and CDR2 as SASEGT. The CDR3 runs to 15 residues. V dropped 6 bases and J dropped 0 bases, with 12 bases sitting between them. For the CDR3, the DNA is TGTGCCAGCAGCGCCGGTTGGAGCTCCTACAATGAGCAGTTCTTC. This gives the protein CASSAGWSSYNEQFF.

This clone was seen once. The chain combines TRBV30 with TRBJ2-7, with 7 bases aligning to TRBD2. With V trimmed by 6 bases and J by 2 bases, 22 bases remained unmatched. The CDR3 loop spans 18 amino acids. Germline V gene lookup returns CDR1 GTSNPN and CDR2 SVGIG (reference sequence). The CDR3 reads CACTHGGEGYGSAYEQYF. DNA for the CDR3: TGTGCCTGCACTCATGGCGGGGAGGGGTACGGGTCGGCCTACGAGCAGTACTTC.

The rearrangement links TRBV20-1 to TRBJ2-3; TRBD1 is a possible D gene (5 bases). Trimming shortened V by 0 bases and J by 10 bases, and 5 bases separated the two germline ends. The CDR3 contains 10 residues. CDR1 is DFQATT, CDR2 SNEGSKA, per germline (reference sequence). As DNA, the CDR3 is TGCAGTGCTAGAGACAGGGCGCAGTATTTT. Translating gives CSARDRAQYF.

This clone was observed a single time. J is TRBJ1-1 and V is TRBV2; D is unresolved. Trimming shortened V by 6 bases and J by 6 bases, and 11 bases separated the two germline ends. The CDR3 sequence is 12 residues long. Germline V gene data show CDR1 as SNHLY and CDR2 as FYNNEI. The CDR3 DNA reads as TGTGCCAGCAGACCCGACACCCCTGAAGCTTTCTTT. It codes for CASRPDTPEAFF.

The V and J genes are TRBV6-5 and TRBJ1-5; 8 bases are a match to TRBD1. The CDR3 runs 14 residues. V lost 6 bases, J lost 4 bases, and 5 bases stayed unmatched. The germline V gene encodes CDR1 MNHEY and CDR2 SVGAGI. CDR3 DNA: TGTGCCAGCAGGACTGGACAGGGTAATCAGCCCCAGCATTTT. This gives the protein CASRTGQGNQPQHF.

This chain connects TRBV14 to TRBJ1-2; 8 positions match TRBD1. The CDR3 runs to 14 residues. CDR1 and CDR2 (germline): SGHDN, FVKESK. Trimming removed 3 bases from V and 2 bases from J; junction bases left unmatched: 2. CDR3 DNA: TGTGCCAGCAGCCATCGGACAGGGAACTATGGCTACACCTTC. This sequence encodes CASSHRTGNYGYTF.

V and J are TRBV7-9 and TRBJ2-2; 8 nucleotides match TRBD2. Germline-derived CDR1 and CDR2 are SEHNR and FQNEAQ (reference sequence). The CDR3 length is 18 residues. V shed 1 base and J 0 bases; nucleotides not matched to a gene: 7. DNA for the CDR3: TGTGCCAGCAGCTTAGGTCACGGCGGGGGGTCGAACACCGGGGAGCTGTTTTTT. Residues: CASSLGHGGGSNTGELFF.

The J gene is TRBJ2-1, the V gene TRBV11-2; D is possibly TRBD1 (6 bases). Germline V gives CDR1 SGHAT, CDR2 FQNNGV. This CDR3 is 16 amino acids long. Trimming took off 5 bases at V and 1 base at J, with 15 bases between the two ends. In DNA, the CDR3 is TGTGCCAGCAGCGCAGCCACGAGGGGGTCCTACAATGAGCAGTTCTTC. It yields the protein CASSAATRGSYNEQFF.

The rearrangement joins TRBV18 to TRBJ1-5; 8 bases line up with TRBD1. Losses at the gene ends were 3 bases for V and 5 bases for J; bases not matched to a gene: 3. This CDR3 comprises 14 residues. CDR1 and CDR2 from the germline V gene are KGHSH and LQKENI. The CDR3: CASSPDREYQPQHF. In DNA form, the CDR3 reads TGTGCCAGCTCACCGGACAGGGAATATCAGCCCCAGCATTTT.

The chain has TRBV4-1 and TRBJ2-3; TRBD2 aligns across 11 bases. V lost 1 base to trimming and J lost 2 bases; unmatched junction nucleotides: 11. Looked up from germline, CDR1 is MGHRA and CDR2 is YSYEKL. The CDR3 sequence is 19 residues long. The CDR3 spells CASSQGRLAGGWFTDTQYF. In DNA, the CDR3 is TGCGCCAGCAGCCAAGGGCGGTTAGCGGGAGGGTGGTTCACAGATACGCAGTATTTT.

The J gene is TRBJ1-5, the V gene TRBV7-2; D remains ambiguous. Germline CDR1 reads SGHTA; CDR2 reads FQGNSA. V lost 1 base, J lost 0 bases, and 7 bases lay in between. The CDR3 contains 15 residues. CDR3 region: CASSLGQVSNQPQHF. CDR3 nucleotides: TGTGCCAGCAGCTTAGGGCAGGTTAGCAATCAGCCCCAGCATTTT.